This T cell receptor (beta chain) was recovered during a study of T cell repertoires in cytomegalovirus infection. Study at large: Public TCR beta signatures provided an indication of both CMV infection and a matching HLA type.

Study outcomes and limitations: Across the ex vivo response, the dominant clonotypes were HLA-C-restricted CMV-specific TCR beta clonotypes. Cumulated frequencies of public TCR beta families served to identify carriers of CMV plus the relevant HLA.

This clonotype was counted many times. Its antigen is undetermined. Between the trimmed V and J ends, which lost 2 bases and 4 bases, there was a span of 14 bases. From germline, CDR1 is SGHVS and CDR2 FNYEAQ. This CDR3 is built from 15 residues. Each CDR3 protein is one row after TCRdb ran MiXCR on the reads. The sample contains 200,000 to 300,000 distinct CDR3 sequences, 9.1% of which appear only once. This chain uses TRBV7-6 with TRBJ1-2; D remains ambiguous. Sequenced material: PBMCs. This sequence originates from a human donor in good health (CMV status not recorded). Some clones in this sample may be carry-over from other donors' samples. The CDR3 DNA reads TGTGCCAGCAGCTTATACGAGCGAACCTCCTATGGCTACACCTTC. It translates to CASSLYERTSYGYTF.